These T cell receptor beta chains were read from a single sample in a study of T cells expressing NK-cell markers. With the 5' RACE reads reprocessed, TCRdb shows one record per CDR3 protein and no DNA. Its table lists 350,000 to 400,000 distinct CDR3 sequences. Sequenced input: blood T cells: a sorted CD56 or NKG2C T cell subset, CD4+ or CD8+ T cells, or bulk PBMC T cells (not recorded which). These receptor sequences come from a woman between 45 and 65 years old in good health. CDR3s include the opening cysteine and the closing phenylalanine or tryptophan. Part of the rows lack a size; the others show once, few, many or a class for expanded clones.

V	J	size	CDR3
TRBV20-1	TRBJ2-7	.	CSAGGVRYEQYF
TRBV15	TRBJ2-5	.	CATSRAETQYF
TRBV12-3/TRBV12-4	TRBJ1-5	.	CASSLGGGDQPQHF
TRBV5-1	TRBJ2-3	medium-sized	CASSLETGTDTQYF
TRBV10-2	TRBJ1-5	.	CASSQPQGNQPQHF
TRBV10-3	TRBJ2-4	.	CAISVGPQRVGLAGAKNIQYF
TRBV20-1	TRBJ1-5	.	CSASQGGKAQHF
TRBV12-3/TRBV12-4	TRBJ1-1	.	CASSSLGEDTEAFF
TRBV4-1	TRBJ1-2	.	CASSQDWARTTF
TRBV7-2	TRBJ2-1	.	CASSRAGGPGGEQFF
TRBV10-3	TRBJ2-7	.	CAISETPTSGSSYEQYF
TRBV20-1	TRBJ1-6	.	CSARDRGNSPLHF
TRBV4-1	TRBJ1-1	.	CASSQEGAATEAFF
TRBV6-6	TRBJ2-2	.	CASSPSRRTNTGELFF
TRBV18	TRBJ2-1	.	CASSPVYRGNNEQFF
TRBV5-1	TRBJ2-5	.	CASRRPAGNQETQYF
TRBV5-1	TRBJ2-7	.	CASSARTAGVSYEQYF
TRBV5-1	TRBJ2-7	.	CASSLALSGTGTYEQYF
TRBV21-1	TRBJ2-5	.	CASSIAGGPATSGRGPQETQYF
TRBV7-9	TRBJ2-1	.	CASTLGLAIYNEQFF
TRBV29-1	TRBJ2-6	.	CSVEDGRGSAGANVLTF
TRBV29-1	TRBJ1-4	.	CSVRTGYEKLFF
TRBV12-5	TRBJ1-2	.	CASGGQAYGYTF
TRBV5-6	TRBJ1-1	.	CASSPPREGTEAFF
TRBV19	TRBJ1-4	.	CASEAGGPNEKLFF
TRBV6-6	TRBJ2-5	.	CASRSTKETQYF
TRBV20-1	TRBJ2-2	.	CSARDPGGNTGELFF
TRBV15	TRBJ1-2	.	CATSRPTDYGYTF
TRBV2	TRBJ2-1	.	CATGRDLYNEQFF
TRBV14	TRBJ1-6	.	CASSQETAEYSPLHF
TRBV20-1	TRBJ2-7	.	CSARDPRGEHYEQYF
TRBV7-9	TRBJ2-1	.	CASSSGLTPRFYNEQFF
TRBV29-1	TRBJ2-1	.	CSAGLARHEQFF
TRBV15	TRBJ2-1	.	CATSRRGYYNEQFF
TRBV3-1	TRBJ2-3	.	CASSQGRTNTQYF
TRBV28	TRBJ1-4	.	CASSSRPRRNNEKLFF
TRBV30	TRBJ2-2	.	CAWRGYPTGELFF
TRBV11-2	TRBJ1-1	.	CASSLGYRGENTEAFF
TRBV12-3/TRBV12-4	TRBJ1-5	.	CASSITGVGNQPQHF
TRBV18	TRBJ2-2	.	CASSPPSGSGELFF
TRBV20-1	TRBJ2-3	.	CSARDGREGDTQYF
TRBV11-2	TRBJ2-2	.	CASIGLAGGKNTGELFF
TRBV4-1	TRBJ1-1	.	CASSQEDGAGTEAFF